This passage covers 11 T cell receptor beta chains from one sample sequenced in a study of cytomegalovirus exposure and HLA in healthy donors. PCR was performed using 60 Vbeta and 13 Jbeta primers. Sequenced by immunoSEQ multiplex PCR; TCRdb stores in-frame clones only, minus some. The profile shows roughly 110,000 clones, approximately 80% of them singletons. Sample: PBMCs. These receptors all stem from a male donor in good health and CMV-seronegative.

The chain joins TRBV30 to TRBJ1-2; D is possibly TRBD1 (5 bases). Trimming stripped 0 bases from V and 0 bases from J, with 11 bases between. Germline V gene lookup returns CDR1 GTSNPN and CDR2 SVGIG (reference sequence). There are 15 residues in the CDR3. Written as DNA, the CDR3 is TGTGCCTGGAGTGTATGGGGGGAGACTAACTATGGCTACACCTTC. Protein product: CAWSVWGETNYGYTF.

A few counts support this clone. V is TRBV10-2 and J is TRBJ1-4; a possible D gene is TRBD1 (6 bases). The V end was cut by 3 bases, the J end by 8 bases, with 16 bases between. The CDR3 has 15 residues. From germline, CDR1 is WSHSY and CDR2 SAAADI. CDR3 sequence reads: CASSEPPTGTEKLFF. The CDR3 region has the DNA TGCGCCAGCAGTGAACCCCCGACAGGCACCGAAAAACTGTTTTTT.

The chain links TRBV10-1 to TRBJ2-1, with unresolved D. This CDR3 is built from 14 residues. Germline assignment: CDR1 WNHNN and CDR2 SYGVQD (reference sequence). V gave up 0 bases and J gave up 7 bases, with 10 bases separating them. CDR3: CASSESVGPNEQFF. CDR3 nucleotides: TGCGCCAGCAGTGAGTCCGTGGGCCCGAATGAGCAGTTCTTC.

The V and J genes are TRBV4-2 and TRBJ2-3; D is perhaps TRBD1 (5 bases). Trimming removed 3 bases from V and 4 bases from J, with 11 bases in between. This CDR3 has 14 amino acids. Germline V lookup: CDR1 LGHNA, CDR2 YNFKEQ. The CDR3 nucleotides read TGTGCCAGCAGCCAGAGTGAAGGGGCAGATACGCAGTATTTT. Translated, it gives CASSQSEGADTQYF.

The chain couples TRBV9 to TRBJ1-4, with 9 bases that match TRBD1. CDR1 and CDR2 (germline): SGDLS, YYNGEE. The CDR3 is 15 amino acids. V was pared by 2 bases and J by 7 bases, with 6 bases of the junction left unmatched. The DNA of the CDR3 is TGTGCCAGCAGCGTCACCGGGACAGGGACTGAAAAACTGTTTTTT. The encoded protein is CASSVTGTGTEKLFF.

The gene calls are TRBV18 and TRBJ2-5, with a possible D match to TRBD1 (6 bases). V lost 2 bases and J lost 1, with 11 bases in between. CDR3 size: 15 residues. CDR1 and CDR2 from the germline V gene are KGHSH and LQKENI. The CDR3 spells CASSPVTGSQETQYF. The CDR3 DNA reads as TGTGCCAGCTCACCAGTTACAGGGAGCCAAGAGACCCAGTACTTC.

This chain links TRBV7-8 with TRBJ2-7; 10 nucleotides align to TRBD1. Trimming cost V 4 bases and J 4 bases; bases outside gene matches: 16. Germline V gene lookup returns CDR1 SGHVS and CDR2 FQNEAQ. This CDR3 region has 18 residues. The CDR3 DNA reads TGTGCCAGCAGCTCCCTGGGTATGGGACAGGGGAGTTTTTACGAGCAGTACTTC. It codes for CASSSLGMGQGSFYEQYF.

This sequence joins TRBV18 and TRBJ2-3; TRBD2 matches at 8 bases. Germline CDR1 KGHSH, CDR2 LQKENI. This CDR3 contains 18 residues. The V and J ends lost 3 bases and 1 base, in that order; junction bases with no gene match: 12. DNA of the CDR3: TGTGCCAGCTCACCCTATACGGGGCTAGCGGGCCGCACAGATACGCAGTATTTT. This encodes CASSPYTGLAGRTDTQYF.

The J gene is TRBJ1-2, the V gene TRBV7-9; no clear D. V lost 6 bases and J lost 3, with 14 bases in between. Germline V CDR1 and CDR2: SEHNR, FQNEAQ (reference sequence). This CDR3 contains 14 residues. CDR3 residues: CASSRALGDYGYTF. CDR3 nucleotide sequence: TGTGCCAGCAGTCGAGCTCTGGGAGACTATGGCTACACCTTC.

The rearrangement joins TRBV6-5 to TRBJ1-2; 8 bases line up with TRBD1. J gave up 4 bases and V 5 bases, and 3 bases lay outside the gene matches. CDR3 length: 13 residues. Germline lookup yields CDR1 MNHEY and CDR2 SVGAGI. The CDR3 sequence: CASSPDRVYGYTF. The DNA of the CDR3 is TGTGCCAGCAGTCCGGACAGGGTCTATGGCTACACCTTC.

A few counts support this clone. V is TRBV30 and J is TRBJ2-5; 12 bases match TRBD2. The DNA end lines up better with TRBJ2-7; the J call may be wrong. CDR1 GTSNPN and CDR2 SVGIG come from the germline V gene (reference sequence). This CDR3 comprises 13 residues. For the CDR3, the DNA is TGTGCCCCTCTAGCGGGAGGGCTCTACGAGCAGTACTTC. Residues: CAPLAGGLYEQYF.